This record concerns one T cell receptor (beta chain) sequence. This record comes from a study of blood T cell repertoires in COVID-19. This table comes from immunoSEQ multiplex PCR, and its TCRdb copy is limited to in-frame clones, with some not included. The data contain about 250,000 clones, approximately 88% of them singletons. V shed 3 bases and J 7 bases; nucleotides not matched to a gene: 6. The V gene's germline CDR1 is SGHTA and CDR2 FQGNSA. This CDR3 spans 14 amino acids. The source is a woman aged 40 to 50 who had been exposed to COVID-19. V gene TRBV7-2 combines with J gene TRBJ1-5; 7 bases fit TRBD1. Input material: PBMCs or T cells enriched from blood (not recorded which). The CDR3 protein is CASSFKQGEQPQHF. CDR3 coding DNA: TGTGCCAGCAGCTTTAAGCAGGGGGAGCAGCCCCAGCATTTT. Based on the CDR3 plus reference TRBV7-2 and TRBJ1-5, the full variable domain is GAGVSQSPSNKVTEKGKDVELRCDPISGHTALYWYRQSLGQGLEFLIYFQGNSAPDKSGLPSDRFSAERTGGSVSTLTIQRTQQEDSAVYLCASSFKQGEQPQHFGDGTRLSIL.